These 11 T cell receptor beta chains came from one sample sequenced in a study of T cell responses to AZD1222 COVID-19 vaccine. Using immunoSEQ multiplex PCR, the repertoire was profiled, and TCRdb retains in-frame clones only, with some absent. The repertoire has about 78,000 clones, around four fifths of them found once; the top ten carry around 3%. This specimen was peripheral blood, taken on day 0 of AZD1222 vaccination. The receptors were gathered from an adult in good health.

This chain joins TRBV27 and TRBJ1-1; the match to TRBD1 covers 7 bases. The CDR3 length is 13 residues. The V and J ends lost 7 bases and 6 bases, in that order; junction bases with no gene match: 8. Per the germline V gene, CDR1 is MNHEY and CDR2 is SMNVEV (reference sequence). The chain's CDR3 is CASTLQGKAEAFF. The DNA for the CDR3 is TGTGCCAGCACCTTACAGGGGAAGGCTGAAGCTTTCTTT.

The chain employs TRBV27 and TRBJ1-2, with 9 bases lining up with TRBD1. The CDR3 totals 14 residues. Germline V CDR1 and CDR2: MNHEY, SMNVEV (reference sequence). Trimming cost V 3 bases and J 4 bases; bases outside gene matches: 3. CDR3 coding DNA: TGTGCCAGCAGTTTTAAGGGACAGGGCTATGGCTACACCTTC. Protein product: CASSFKGQGYGYTF.

This chain joins TRBV15 and TRBJ1-5; D not resolved. Germline V CDR1 and CDR2: LNHNV, YYDKDF (reference sequence). The CDR3 is made up of 13 amino acids. Deletions cut 0 bases from V and 2 bases from J, with 2 bases between. The CDR3 loop is CATSREGNQPQHF. The CDR3 bases are TGTGCCACCAGCAGAGAAGGCAATCAGCCCCAGCATTTT.

This chain uses TRBV3-1 (or the pseudogene TRBV3-2) with TRBJ1-1; D uncertain. CDR3 size: 12 residues. The germline V and J ends were trimmed by 2 bases and 5 bases, with 6 bases remaining between them. CDR1 is LGHDT and CDR2 is YNNKEL in the germline V gene (reference sequence). CDR3: CASSQSRTEAFF. The DNA for the CDR3 is TGTGCCAGCAGCCAATCGAGGACTGAAGCTTTCTTT.

The chain has TRBV6-4 and TRBJ1-1; no clear D gene. The V end lost 6 bases, the J end lost 1 base, and 9 bases lay between the germline ends. The germline V gene has CDR1 MRHNA and CDR2 SNTAGT. The CDR3 extends over 13 amino acids. The CDR3 sequence: CASSVNKNTEAFF. In DNA form, the CDR3 reads TGTGCCAGCAGCGTCAATAAGAACACTGAAGCTTTCTTT.

CDR3 DNA: TGTGCCAGCAGCGCGACTAGTCTGGACACCGGGGAGCTGTTTTTT. It codes for CASSATSLDTGELFF. The chain joins TRBV9 to TRBJ2-2; TRBD2 might be the D (6 bases). The CDR3 is made up of 15 amino acids. Between the trimmed V and J ends, which lost 3 bases and 3 bases, there was a span of 12 bases. Per germline, CDR1 SGDLS and CDR2 YYNGEE.

The chain combines TRBV6-6 with TRBJ2-1; D gene uncertain. The CDR3 contains 12 residues. V gave up 8 bases and J gave up 7 bases, with 12 bases separating them. In germline, CDR1 is MNHNY, CDR2 SVGAGI (reference sequence). This CDR3 is CASRATRNEQFF. In DNA form, the CDR3 reads TGTGCCAGCCGGGCCACGAGGAATGAGCAGTTCTTC.

This chain joins TRBV9 and TRBJ2-3; either TRBD1 or TRBD2 may fit D (5 bases each). The V gene lost 4 bases and the J gene lost 4 bases, with 16 bases spanning the gap. Germline lookup yields CDR1 SGDLS and CDR2 YYNGEE. The CDR3 loop spans 15 amino acids. Here the CDR3 reads CASSPYGTPSDTQYF. CDR3 coding DNA: TGTGCCAGCAGCCCGTACGGGACCCCCTCAGATACGCAGTATTTT.

The rearrangement uses TRBV12-3 or TRBV12-4 and TRBJ1-1; 7 nucleotides agree with TRBD1. This CDR3 contains 13 residues. J was trimmed by 8 bases and V by 5 bases; bases with no gene match: 8. The CDR3 spells CASSPKHRGEAFF. The CDR3 DNA reads TGTGCCAGCAGTCCAAAACACAGGGGAGAAGCTTTCTTT.

V and J are TRBV6-1 and TRBJ1-5; no firm D call. V shed 0 bases and J shed 4 bases, with 7 bases lying between them. Germline V lookup: CDR1 MNHNS, CDR2 SASEGT. CDR3 length: 14 residues. CDR3 DNA: TGTGCCAGCAGTGAAGCGGGCAGGAATCAGCCCCAGCATTTT. Encoded protein: CASSEAGRNQPQHF.

The genes are TRBV7-9 and TRBJ1-2; D unresolved. Between the trimmed V and J ends, which lost 7 bases and 3 bases, there was a span of 9 bases. Germline values: CDR1 SEHNR, CDR2 FQNEAQ (reference sequence). The CDR3 has 12 residues. The CDR3: CASTQADYGYTF. The DNA for the CDR3 is TGTGCCAGCACGCAGGCCGACTATGGCTACACCTTC.